This T cell receptor (beta chain) was recovered during a study of PD-L1 blockade in urothelial cancer. The overall study: Atezolizumab therapy began for patients in about 2014, dosed at 1,200 mg intravenously every 3 weeks.

Notes on the study in general: Pretreatment clonality of the blood TCR repertoire below the median was predictive of superior survival.

Time point: peripheral blood 6 weeks after treatment start. A note on this clone: Its antigen is unknown.

TCRdb keeps only in-frame clones here, not all; method: immunoSEQ multiplex PCR. The sample consists of tens of thousands of clones, about 88% of them appearing once. Germline CDR1 SNHLY, CDR2 FYNNEI. V shed 6 bases, J shed 2 bases, and the junction held 4 bases outside the gene matches. The CDR3 sequence is 15 residues long. The sample consisted of PBMCs, taken around atezolizumab (anti-PD-L1) treatment. This rearrangement joins TRBV2 to TRBJ2-3, with 11 bases that match TRBD2. The receptor was derived from a man older than 75 with urothelial cancer. The CDR3 here is CASRLTSGNTDTQYF. The CDR3 nucleotides read TGTGCCAGCAGGTTGACTAGCGGGAACACAGATACGCAGTATTTT.